The source of this T cell receptor (beta chain) is a study of T cell changes during pregnancy in multiple sclerosis. TCRdb's table, derived via immunoSEQ multiplex PCR, lists solely in-frame clones and lacks some. The sample holds approximately 40,000 clones, around 89% seen once. The CDR3 spans 16 residues. Looked up from germline, CDR1 is SGHVS and CDR2 is FQNEAQ. Trimming left V 2 bases short and J 0 bases short, with 12 bases between. Sample: CD4+ T cells from peripheral blood mononuclear cells, taken in the first trimester of pregnancy. This chain uses TRBV7-8 with TRBJ2-3, with D tentatively TRBD2 (5 bases). This TCR came from a female donor with multiple sclerosis, enrolled in a pregnancy study. CDR3 sequence: CASSLRRVSSTDTQYF. Written as DNA, the CDR3 is TGTGCCAGCAGCTTAAGGCGGGTTTCTAGCACAGATACGCAGTATTTT.